This T cell receptor beta chain was sequenced for a study of spatial heterogeneity in lung cancer. Study-wide background: Detected sequences consistently included more beta-chain ones than alpha-chain ones. For the average unique TCR and UMI combination, more than 9.5 occurrences appeared in raw reads. Study-level findings and limits: Ubiquitous, expanded tumor-derived TCRs were more frequently observed in blood at resection than at follow-up.

The V end was cut by 0 bases, the J end by 6 bases, with 19 bases between. This CDR3 spans 17 amino acids. Germline V lookup: CDR1 MGHRA, CDR2 YSYEKL. With regard to this clonotype: What it recognizes is unknown.

Time point defined: sample taken at primary tumor resection. Material for sequencing was whole RNA from tumor, nontumor lung or frozen PBMC, left unsorted. The cohort: approximately 74 early-stage, untreated non-small cell lung cancer patients. TCRdb re-derived calls from the 5' RACE reads in MiXCR, one entry per CDR3 protein. The table lists about 85,000 distinct CDR3 sequences, approximately 20% of them singletons. The sequences come from PBMCs, collected at surgery. The sequence derives from a male donor with early-stage non-small cell lung cancer. This chain uses TRBV4-1 with TRBJ2-3; no firm D call. CDR3 DNA sequence: TGCGCCAGCAGCCAAGATCCGCCCGACTCGGTACTCGATACGCAGTATTTT. Encoded protein: CASSQDPPDSVLDTQYF.